Listed below are T cell receptor beta chains from one sample, sequenced in a study of blood T cells in healthy people across ages. TCRdb itself ran the 5' RACE reads through MiXCR, one entry per CDR3 protein. This table holds some 1 million distinct CDR3 sequences, under 55% found once. The sample was blood. These receptors were obtained from a woman in her fifties or sixties in good health. Both conserved end residues are part of each CDR3. The D gene is left open where the match is weak.

TRBV29-1	13	-	CSVAQGAGNTIYF
TRBV2	15	TRBD2	CASSVTSGTPYEQYF
TRBV13	17	TRBD2	CASSSTVAGGRTDTQYF
TRBV7-2	17	-	CASSHSGIGRLNTEAFF
TRBV20-1	13	TRBD2	CSANLGLGLGQFF
TRBV12-3/TRBV12-4	14	TRBD2	CASTEAGARETQYF
TRBV18	13	TRBD1	CASSRGQNYGCTF
TRBV2	15	TRBD2	CACDLAGSSTDTQYF
TRBV6-5	15	-	CASSPWGPGNYGYTF
TRBV24-1	19	TRBD2	CATSDFTLAGGRTYNEQFF
TRBV25-1	13	-	CASSATASYEQYF
TRBV20-1	12	TRBD1	CSPRTGTGGQFF
TRBV30	14	-	CAWRVTGNTDTQYF
TRBV29-1	13	-	CSVEVQGTDTQYF
TRBV5-1	16	-	CASSPLGESSYNEQFF
TRBV6-2/TRBV6-3	14	-	CASSQGTDYNEQFF
TRBV9	13	-	CASSGSYNSPLHF
TRBV12-3/TRBV12-4	14	TRBD1	CASSFGTGSTEAFF
TRBV27	15	TRBD1	CASSRRTGVSYGYTF
TRBV2	15	TRBD1	CASSADRGRSDTQYF
TRBV7-2	14	TRBD1	CASSPVTGGYGYTF
TRBV15	15	-	CATSGTGRLYNEQFF
TRBV3-1	15	TRBD1	CASSQDSGQGWEQYF
TRBV20-1	19	TRBD2	CSARDHGLAGGRRDNEQYF
TRBV29-1	16	TRBD2	CSVDMGSGRATDTQYF
TRBV20-1	13	-	CSAHEVSTYEQYF
TRBV3-1	15	-	CASSQKDRPGETQFF
TRBV20-1	12	-	CSASRAGETQYF
TRBV10-3	16	TRBD2	CAISESFSGGPEEQFF
TRBV29-1	17	TRBD1	CSVEATGTGSRTDTRYF
TRBV20-1	16	TRBD2	CSASGLAGSAPYELYF
TRBV5-1	14	-	CASSLNPVYNEQFF
TRBV12-3/TRBV12-4	13	-	CASRAVSGNTIYF
TRBV3-1	14	-	CASSRSDGKETQYF
TRBV28	13	TRBD2	CATAGGASYEQYF
TRBV24-1	15	-	CATSGLQGGQETQYF
TRBV12-3/TRBV12-4	16	TRBD2	CASRKGTSGEQETQFF
TRBV9	15	-	CASSVVRADNNEQFF
TRBV25-1	12	-	CASTGGNSPLHF